Sequencing of this TCR beta chain was carried out in a study of blood T cells in healthy people across ages. PCR was performed a second time for about 7 to 11 cycles using a sample-barcoded 5' primer and a J-beta primer mix. MiXCR, run by TCRdb on the 5' RACE reads, gives a single entry per CDR3 protein. Among about 1,800,000 distinct CDR3 sequences listed, 25% to 30% were seen once. This clonotype showed up just a few times. V trimming: 5 bases; J trimming: 3 bases; junction bases outside the gene matches: 8. This CDR3 comprises 16 residues. The germline V gene has CDR1 KGHDR and CDR2 SFDVKD. The material sequenced was blood. The chain has TRBV24-1 and TRBJ2-1, with 8 bases lining up with TRBD2. This TCR came from a woman aged 30 to 39 in good health. The CDR3 here is CATSVPGGAYYNEQFF. The CDR3 DNA reads TGTGCCACCAGTGTACCCGGGGGGGCGTACTACAATGAGCAGTTCTTC.